The following is a T cell receptor (beta chain) sequence with its context. Germline CDR1 and CDR2: SQVTM and ANQGSEA. V was pared by 8 bases and J by 5 bases, with 3 bases of the junction left unmatched. This CDR3 spans 11 amino acids. Profiled with immunoSEQ multiplex PCR; TCRdb holds only in-frame clones, not every one. Seen here are roughly 340,000 clones, 80% to 90% observed once, and the top ten hold under 4%. This entry comes from a study of blood T cell repertoires in COVID-19. The source material was peripheral blood. The source of this sequence is a woman in her 30s with COVID-19, enrolled during active disease. V and J are TRBV29-1 and TRBJ2-5, with 9 bases fitting TRBD2. CDR3 residues: CSPTSGETQYF. Here the CDR3 DNA reads TGCAGCCCTACTAGCGGGGAGACCCAGTACTTC.